This is a list of T cell receptor beta chains from one sample in a study of T-cell memory formation after mild COVID-19. Each CDR3 protein is one row after TCRdb ran MiXCR on the 5' RACE reads. The table records about 470,000 distinct CDR3 sequences, around 25% of them present only once. Specimen: PBMCs or a T cell subset sorted from them (not recorded which). These receptors were collected from an adult woman who had mild COVID-19 (a few samples of this study predate the infection). Cell type and time point are not known. CDR3s include the opening cysteine and the closing phenylalanine or tryptophan. Each record gives: V gene, J gene, CDR3 protein.

v_call: TRBV4-2
j_call: TRBJ2-7
cdr3_aa: CASSPSGSSGEQYF

v_call: TRBV2
j_call: TRBJ2-7
cdr3_aa: CASSAWDSLGKQYF

v_call: TRBV7-9
j_call: TRBJ2-7
cdr3_aa: CASSLGTSGSDEQYF

v_call: TRBV4-3
j_call: TRBJ2-3
cdr3_aa: CASSQDRQRGGSTDTQYF

v_call: TRBV4-1
j_call: TRBJ2-7
cdr3_aa: CASSHRGGYEQYF

v_call: TRBV5-6
j_call: TRBJ2-7
cdr3_aa: CASSSRPRGPYEQYF

v_call: TRBV3-1
j_call: TRBJ1-6
cdr3_aa: CASSQDRPSSYNSPLHF

v_call: TRBV7-2
j_call: TRBJ1-5
cdr3_aa: CASTQGSASNQPQHF

v_call: TRBV5-1
j_call: TRBJ1-6
cdr3_aa: CASSTWGREGSPLHF

v_call: TRBV20-1
j_call: TRBJ2-7
cdr3_aa: CSARRDPTGSDEQYF

v_call: TRBV29-1
j_call: TRBJ1-3
cdr3_aa: CSVDSLNTIYF

v_call: TRBV7-6
j_call: TRBJ2-1
cdr3_aa: CASSPSGIYNEQFF

v_call: TRBV5-1
j_call: TRBJ2-7
cdr3_aa: CASSLEQAIEQYF

v_call: TRBV20-1
j_call: TRBJ1-1
cdr3_aa: CSASTRGEAFF

v_call: TRBV5-5
j_call: TRBJ1-5
cdr3_aa: CASSLAFRDKNQPQHF

v_call: TRBV10-3
j_call: TRBJ2-5
cdr3_aa: CAISPAGGEETQYF

v_call: TRBV5-1
j_call: TRBJ2-1
cdr3_aa: CASSSWTAAEPSYNEQFF

v_call: TRBV19
j_call: TRBJ1-1
cdr3_aa: CASSIRGIKAFF

v_call: TRBV10-3
j_call: TRBJ2-1
cdr3_aa: CATTPSEGLAQLEQFF

v_call: TRBV7-3
j_call: TRBJ2-3
cdr3_aa: CASSLTGFPADTQYF

v_call: TRBV7-2
j_call: TRBJ2-3
cdr3_aa: CASSLVRAGAGTDTQYF

v_call: TRBV24-1
j_call: TRBJ1-2
cdr3_aa: CATSDPWRGEGYTF

v_call: TRBV20-1
j_call: TRBJ2-2
cdr3_aa: CSASPIAGGPSGTGELFF

v_call: TRBV7-3
j_call: TRBJ2-1
cdr3_aa: CASSLDVGSYNEQFF

v_call: TRBV4-1
j_call: TRBJ2-5
cdr3_aa: CASSRGGASETQYF

v_call: TRBV24-1
j_call: TRBJ1-2
cdr3_aa: CATSDRFGRPYGYTF

v_call: TRBV5-5
j_call: TRBJ2-7
cdr3_aa: CASSLRLAVISAPTQQYF

v_call: TRBV9
j_call: TRBJ2-1
cdr3_aa: CASSVSLVSRNEQFF

v_call: TRBV5-1
j_call: TRBJ1-4
cdr3_aa: CASSLSSGGGEKLFF

v_call: TRBV6-1
j_call: TRBJ2-1
cdr3_aa: CASSGLSSYNEQFF

v_call: TRBV6-1
j_call: TRBJ2-7
cdr3_aa: CASRRTGAYEQYF

v_call: TRBV4-3
j_call: TRBJ2-2
cdr3_aa: CASSQGQGANTGELFF

v_call: TRBV5-4
j_call: TRBJ2-5
cdr3_aa: CASGGAATSEETQYF

v_call: TRBV7-6
j_call: TRBJ1-2
cdr3_aa: CASSPQTGSHGYTF

v_call: TRBV7-6
j_call: TRBJ2-7
cdr3_aa: CASSLGGWLYEQYF

v_call: TRBV7-9
j_call: TRBJ1-6
cdr3_aa: CASSLAQPGRNSPLHF

v_call: TRBV19
j_call: TRBJ2-7
cdr3_aa: CASKGVGPPYEQYF

v_call: TRBV5-1
j_call: TRBJ2-7
cdr3_aa: CASSLELARRYEQYF

v_call: TRBV20-1
j_call: TRBJ2-3
cdr3_aa: CSARDRGRLAGPRGPTDTQYF

v_call: TRBV7-6
j_call: TRBJ2-1
cdr3_aa: CASSYPAGTNNEQFF

v_call: TRBV18
j_call: TRBJ1-1
cdr3_aa: CASPLGVF

v_call: TRBV5-4
j_call: TRBJ2-3
cdr3_aa: CASSSDRECCTDTQYF

v_call: TRBV13
j_call: TRBJ1-1
cdr3_aa: CASSLWDQAEAFF

v_call: TRBV19
j_call: TRBJ1-5
cdr3_aa: CASSMGASNQPQHF